The rows below give T cell receptor beta chains drawn from one sample of a study of T cells after posttransplantation cyclophosphamide. The data were produced by immunoSEQ multiplex PCR, yet TCRdb's version contains in-frame clones alone and is incomplete. The table shows thousands of clones, with roughly 79% occurring only once. This sample comprised CD8+ T cells sorted from PBMCs, obtained roughly 190 weeks after allogeneic stem cell transplant with posttransplant cyclophosphamide. The receptors were gathered from a female patient aged 45-60 years who received an allogeneic stem cell transplant from a related donor, was CMV-positive, and had no GVHD. Part of the T cells may come from the graft donor. Each CDR3 is given with its conserved first and last residue. The D gene is left open where the match is weak. The listing skips clone size in some rows; elsewhere it reads once, few, many or a size class.

d_gene,len,abundance,j_gene,v_gene,CDR3nt,CDR3aa
TRBD2,14,NA,TRBJ2-1,TRBV23-1,TGCGCCAGCGGCCGTTTAGCGGGTTACAATGAGCAGTTCTTC,CASGRLAGYNEQFF
TRBD2,15,few,TRBJ2-7,TRBV6-5,TGTGCCAGCAGTTACACCGGGACTACCCGCTACGAGCAGTACTTC,CASSYTGTTRYEQYF
NA,17,NA,TRBJ2-7,TRBV7-2,TGTGCCAGCAGCTTAGAACGGATTAGCGAGAGCTCCTACGAGCAGTACTTC,CASSLERISESSYEQYF
NA,13,NA,TRBJ2-2,TRBV30,TGCGCCTGGAGTGTAGGGGGGGCCGGGGAGCTGTTTTTT,CAWSVGGAGELFF
TRBD2,14,NA,TRBJ2-1,TRBV2,TGTGCCAGCAGTGGAGTAGCGGGGGACAATGAGCAGTTCTTC,CASSGVAGDNEQFF
TRBD2,16,NA,TRBJ2-1,TRBV29-1,TGCAGCGTTGTGGATAGCGGGAGTTTGGATTTAAGGGCGCAGTTCTTC,CSVVDSGSLDLRAQFF
NA,15,few,TRBJ1-1,TRBV11-3,TGTGCCAGCAGCTTAGATGCGGGCGGAAACACTGAAGCTTTCTTT,CASSLDAGGNTEAFF
NA,12,NA,TRBJ1-1,TRBV19,TGTGCCAGTAGTCTACTTCACACTGAAGCTTTCTTT,CASSLLHTEAFF
TRBD2,12,NA,TRBJ2-5,TRBV6-4,TGTGCCAGAGCTAGCGGACAAGAGACCCAGTACTTC,CARASGQETQYF
TRBD1,14,once,TRBJ2-1,TRBV27,TGTGCCAGCAGTTTGGACAGGGCCGACAATGAGCAGTTCTTC,CASSLDRADNEQFF
TRBD1,14,NA,TRBJ1-1,TRBV25-1,TGTGCCACAGAGACAGGGGTTATGAACACTGAAGCTTTCTTT,CATETGVMNTEAFF
TRBD2,13,NA,TRBJ2-7,TRBV7-9,TGTGCCAGCAGCTTGGGGACTAGCTCCGAGCAGTACTTC,CASSLGTSSEQYF
NA,15,NA,TRBJ2-7,TRBV7-9,TGTGCCAGCAGCTTAACGTTAGGGACTCCGAGGGAGCAGTACTTC,CASSLTLGTPREQYF
NA,14,NA,TRBJ1-5,TRBV6-4,TGTGCCAGCAGTGACCGGGGGGGAAATCAGCCCCAGCATTTT,CASSDRGGNQPQHF
NA,16,NA,TRBJ2-4,TRBV14,TGTGCCAGCAGCCAAGCGGTGGCGGGAGCCAAAAACATTCAGTACTTC,CASSQAVAGAKNIQYF
NA,16,NA,TRBJ2-7,TRBV2,TGTGCCAGCAGACACCAGGGGCTAAACCATCCCTACGAGCAGTACTTC,CASRHQGLNHPYEQYF
NA,14,NA,TRBJ1-2,TRBV25-1,TGTGCCAGCAGTATGAAGGACTGGGCTTATGGCTACACCTTC,CASSMKDWAYGYTF
NA,14,few,TRBJ1-2,TRBV7-8,TGTGCCAGCAGCTTAGCCGGGGGATGGGTTGGCTACACCTTC,CASSLAGGWVGYTF
NA,14,NA,TRBJ2-3,TRBV30,TGTGCCTGGAGTGTCGGCACTAACACAGATACGCAGTATTTT,CAWSVGTNTDTQYF
TRBD1,14,NA,TRBJ2-7,TRBV28,TGTGCCAGCAGTAGGACAGGGGGTTCCTACGAGCAGTACTTC,CASSRTGGSYEQYF
NA,13,NA,TRBJ2-5,TRBV28,TGTGCCAGCAGTCCCAGGGGGGAAGAGACCCAGTACTTC,CASSPRGEETQYF
NA,14,NA,TRBJ2-7,TRBV7-8,TGTGCCAGCAGGCCCGACAGCGTCTCCTACGAGCAGTACTTC,CASRPDSVSYEQYF
TRBD1,15,few,TRBJ1-2,TRBV7-9,TGTGCCAGCAGCTTAAGTCAGGGGGGCCACTATGGCTACACCTTC,CASSLSQGGHYGYTF
TRBD1,16,NA,TRBJ1-2,TRBV7-2,TGTGCCAGCAGCTTAGAAATTACAGGGGGGTACTATGGCTACACCTTC,CASSLEITGGYYGYTF
NA,13,NA,TRBJ1-5,TRBV4-1,TGCGCCAGCAGCCACGAGAGCAATCAGCCCCAGCATTTT,CASSHESNQPQHF
NA,19,NA,TRBJ2-3,TRBV21-1,TGTGCCAGCAGCAAAAGTGGGGCGACTAGCGGAACTAGCACAGATACGCAGTATTTT,CASSKSGATSGTSTDTQYF
TRBD2,20,NA,TRBJ2-3,TRBV7-3,TGTGCCAGCAGCTTACCGGAGGGGGGGGGTACTAGCGGGAGGTCAGATACGCAGTATTTT,CASSLPEGGGTSGRSDTQYF
NA,15,few,TRBJ1-3,TRBV2,TGTGCCAGCAGTAAGTCGAGGTATTATGGAAACACCATATATTTT,CASSKSRYYGNTIYF
NA,15,NA,TRBJ2-7,TRBV2,TGTGCCAGCAGTGAATATGACAGGTTCTCCTACGAGCAGTACTTC,CASSEYDRFSYEQYF
NA,13,few,TRBJ2-7,TRBV7-9,TGTGCCAGCAGCCTCCAGGGGATCCACGAGCAGTACTTC,CASSLQGIHEQYF
TRBD2,16,NA,TRBJ2-1,TRBV9,TGTGCCAGCAGCGGGTTCGGACTAGCGGACTACAATGAGCAGTTCTTC,CASSGFGLADYNEQFF
NA,15,NA,TRBJ2-3,TRBV7-9,TGTGCCAGCAGCCCGCGGACAGCTAGCACAGATACGCAGTATTTT,CASSPRTASTDTQYF
TRBD1,15,NA,TRBJ1-3,TRBV6-5,TGTGCCAGCAGCCTCGGGACAGGACTTGGAAACACCATATATTTT,CASSLGTGLGNTIYF
NA,10,NA,TRBJ2-7,TRBV29-1,TGCAGCGTTTTAAGTCGGGAGCAGTACTTC,CSVLSREQYF
NA,13,NA,TRBJ1-5,TRBV11-2,TGTGCCAGCAGCTCCGGGATCAATCAGCCCCAGCATTTT,CASSSGINQPQHF
NA,18,NA,TRBJ2-4,TRBV11-2,TGTGCCAGCAGCTTCACCCGGGGTCGGGTGGGAGCCAAAAACATTCAGTACTTC,CASSFTRGRVGAKNIQYF
NA,13,NA,TRBJ2-7,TRBV9,TGTGCCAGCAGCCCTAGCGACCCCTACGAGCAGTACTTC,CASSPSDPYEQYF
TRBD2,16,NA,TRBJ2-7,TRBV4-2,TGTGCCAGCAGCCAAGCTGGGACTAGCGGGATCTACGAGCAGTACTTC,CASSQAGTSGIYEQYF
NA,15,few,TRBJ1-4,TRBV7-7,TGTGCCAGCAGCTTGGGTTCCGGAGCTGGTGAAAAACTGTTTTTT,CASSLGSGAGEKLFF
TRBD2,16,NA,TRBJ2-7,TRBV2,TGTGCCAGCAGTGGAGGGCGGGAGAGTTACTCCTACGAGCAGTACTTC,CASSGGRESYSYEQYF
TRBD1,15,once,TRBJ1-2,TRBV9,TGTGCCAGCAGCGTAGCTGAGGGACAGGGAATCGGCTACACCTTC,CASSVAEGQGIGYTF
TRBD1,15,NA,TRBJ2-3,TRBV7-6,TGTGCCAGCAGCTTCCGGGACAGGATCACAGATACGCAGTATTTT,CASSFRDRITDTQYF
NA,13,few,TRBJ2-1,TRBV19,TGTGCCAGTAGTATCCTAGACAGCTCCGAGCAGTTCTTC,CASSILDSSEQFF
NA,12,NA,TRBJ2-5,TRBV7-8,TGTGCCAGCAGTCAGGGCGAAGAGACCCAGTACTTC,CASSQGEETQYF
NA,15,few,TRBJ2-2,TRBV27,TGTGCCAGCAGTCTCTCGGGACAGAACACCGGGGAGCTGTTTTTT,CASSLSGQNTGELFF
NA,13,NA,TRBJ2-7,TRBV5-1,TGCGCCAGCAGCCCTGGACTACCCCCCGAGCAGTACTTC,CASSPGLPPEQYF